A single T cell receptor beta chain is shown here with its context. What it recognizes is unknown. Sequenced by immunoSEQ multiplex PCR; TCRdb stores in-frame clones only, minus some. The profile shows tens of thousands of clones, more than 80% of them singletons. This entry belongs to a study of OX40 agonist ivuxolimab in advanced cancers. Whole-study context: It was ivuxolimab, an agonistic anti-OX40 (CD134) antibody, that patients were treated with. Points from the study as a whole: The study found that CD8+ T cells averaged more expanded clones than CD4+. In the 0.1 to 3.0 mg/kg range, CD4+ and CD8+ blood T cells had expanded clonally by week 6.

No patient had autoimmune disease or received systemic immunosuppression. There are 14 residues in the CDR3. Germline loops: CDR1 SGHTA, CDR2 FQGNSA. Trimming cost V 5 bases and J 2 bases, with 10 bases left between them. V usage is TRBV7-2 and J usage is TRBJ1-5; D is possibly TRBD1 (6 bases). The specimen was CD4+ or CD8+ T cells sorted from blood, collected in a trial of the OX40 agonist ivuxolimab. This TCR was recovered from an adult with an advanced solid tumor such as melanoma, head and neck, liver or kidney cancer. In DNA form, the CDR3 reads TGTGCCAGCAGCCCAAGGACAGGCAATCAGCCCCAGCATTTT. It yields the protein CASSPRTGNQPQHF.